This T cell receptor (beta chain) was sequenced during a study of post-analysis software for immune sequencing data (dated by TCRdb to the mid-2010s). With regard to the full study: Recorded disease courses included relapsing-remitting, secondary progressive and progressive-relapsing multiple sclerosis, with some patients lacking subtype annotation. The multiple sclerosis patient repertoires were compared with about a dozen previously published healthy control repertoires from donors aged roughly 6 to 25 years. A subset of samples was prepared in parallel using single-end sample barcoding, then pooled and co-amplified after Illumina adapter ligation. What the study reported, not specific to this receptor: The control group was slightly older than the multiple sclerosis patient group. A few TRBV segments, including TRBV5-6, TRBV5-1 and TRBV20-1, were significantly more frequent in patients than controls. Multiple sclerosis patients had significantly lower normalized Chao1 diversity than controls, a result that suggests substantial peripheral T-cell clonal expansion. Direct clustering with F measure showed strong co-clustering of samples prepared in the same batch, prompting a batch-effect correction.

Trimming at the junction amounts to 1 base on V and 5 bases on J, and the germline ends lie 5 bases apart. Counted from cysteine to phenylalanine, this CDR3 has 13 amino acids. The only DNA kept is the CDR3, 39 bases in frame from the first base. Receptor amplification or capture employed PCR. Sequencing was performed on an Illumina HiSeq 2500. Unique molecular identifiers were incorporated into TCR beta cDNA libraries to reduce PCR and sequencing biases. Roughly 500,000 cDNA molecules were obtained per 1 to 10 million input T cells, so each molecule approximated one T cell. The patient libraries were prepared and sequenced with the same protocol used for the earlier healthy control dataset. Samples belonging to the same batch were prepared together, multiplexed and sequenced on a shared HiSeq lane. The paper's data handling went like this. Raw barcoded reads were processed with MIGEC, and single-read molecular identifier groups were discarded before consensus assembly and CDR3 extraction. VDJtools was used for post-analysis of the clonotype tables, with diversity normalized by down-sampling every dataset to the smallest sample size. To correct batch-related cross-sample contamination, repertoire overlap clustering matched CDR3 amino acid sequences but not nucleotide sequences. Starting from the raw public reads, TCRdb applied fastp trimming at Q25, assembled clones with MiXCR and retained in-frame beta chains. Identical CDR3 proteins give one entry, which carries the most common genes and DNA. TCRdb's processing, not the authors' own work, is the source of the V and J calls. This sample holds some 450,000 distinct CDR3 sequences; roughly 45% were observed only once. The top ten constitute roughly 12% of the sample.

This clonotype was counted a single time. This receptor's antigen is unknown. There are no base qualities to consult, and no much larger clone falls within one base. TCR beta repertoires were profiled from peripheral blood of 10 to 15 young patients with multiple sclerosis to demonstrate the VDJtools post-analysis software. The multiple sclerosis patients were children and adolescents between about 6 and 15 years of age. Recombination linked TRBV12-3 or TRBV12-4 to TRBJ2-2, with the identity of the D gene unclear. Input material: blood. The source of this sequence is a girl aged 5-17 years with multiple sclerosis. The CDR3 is CASSLGTTGELFF. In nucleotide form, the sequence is TGTGCCAGCAGTTTAGGGACGACCGGGGAGCTGTTTTTT.